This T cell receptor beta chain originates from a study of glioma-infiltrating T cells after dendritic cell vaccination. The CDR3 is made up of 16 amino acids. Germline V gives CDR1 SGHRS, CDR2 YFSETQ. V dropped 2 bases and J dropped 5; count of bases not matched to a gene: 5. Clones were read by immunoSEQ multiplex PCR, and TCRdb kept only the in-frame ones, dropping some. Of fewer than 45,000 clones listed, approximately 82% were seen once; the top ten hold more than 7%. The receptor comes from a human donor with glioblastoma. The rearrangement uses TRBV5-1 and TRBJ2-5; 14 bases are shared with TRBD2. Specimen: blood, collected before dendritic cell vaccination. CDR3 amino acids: CASSFMTSGGAETQYF. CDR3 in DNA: TGCGCCAGCAGCTTCATGACTAGCGGGGGGGCGGAGACCCAGTACTTC.